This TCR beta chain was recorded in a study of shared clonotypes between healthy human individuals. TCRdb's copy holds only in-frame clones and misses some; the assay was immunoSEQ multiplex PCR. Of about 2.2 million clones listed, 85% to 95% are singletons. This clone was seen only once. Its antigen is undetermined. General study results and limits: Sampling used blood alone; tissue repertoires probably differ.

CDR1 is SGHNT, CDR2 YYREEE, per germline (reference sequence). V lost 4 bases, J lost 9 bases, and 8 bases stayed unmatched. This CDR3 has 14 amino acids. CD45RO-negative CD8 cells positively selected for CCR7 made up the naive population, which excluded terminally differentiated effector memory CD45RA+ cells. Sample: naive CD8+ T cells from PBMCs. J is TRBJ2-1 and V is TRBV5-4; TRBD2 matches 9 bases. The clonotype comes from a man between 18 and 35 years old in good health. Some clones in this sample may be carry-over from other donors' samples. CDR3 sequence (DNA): TGTGCCAGCAGCACCGTAGCGGGAGCGTCTGAGCAGTTCTTC. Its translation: CASSTVAGASEQFF.